In this sample, the clone carrying this T cell receptor beta chain turned up a few times. The antigen is unknown. This CDR3 region has 16 residues. Unmatched junction bases numbered 16, after V lost 4 bases and J lost 4 bases. Germline-derived CDR1 and CDR2 are DFQATT and SNEGSKA (reference sequence). From the 5' RACE reads, TCRdb called clonotypes with MiXCR, one entry per CDR3 protein. The sample records some 4,000 distinct CDR3 sequences, 35% being singletons. The data belong to a study of spatial heterogeneity in lung cancer. Study details: Consistent detection of more beta-chain than alpha-chain sequences was observed.

Study findings and constraints: Higher tumor mutation counts went along with higher counts of expanded intratumoral alpha and beta TCRs.

Time point given: sample taken at primary tumor resection. Sequencing covered unsorted whole RNA taken from tumor, nontumor lung or frozen PBMC. V usage is TRBV20-1 and J usage is TRBJ2-7, with 7 bases fitting TRBD2. The receptor's source is a male donor with early-stage non-small cell lung cancer. The sample in question was lung tumor tissue, obtained at surgery. The chain's CDR3 is CSANEDFFSGRYEQYF. CDR3 nucleotides: TGCAGTGCTAATGAAGATTTCTTTAGCGGGCGTTACGAGCAGTACTTC.